This entry features one T cell receptor (beta chain) sequence. Its specific antigen is unknown. The input lacks base qualities; no much larger clone sits a single base away. This entry is derived from a study of cytomegalovirus exposure and HLA in healthy donors (dated by TCRdb to about 2017). Study-wide context: An earlier analysis of several hundred of the donors reported roughly 300 Gb of sequence data and 100 million to 140 million unique TCR beta sequences from roughly 200 million T cells. An early release covering around 630 HLA-typed donors comprised approximately 300 gigabases of sequencing data and approximately 85 million unique TCR sequences. The genetic ancestry cluster associated with self-reported Caucasian donors included 81% of the approximately 400 genotyped donors. The study aimed to test whether cataloging public T cell receptors could reveal signatures of past pathogen exposure. Using immunosequencing, the study profiled T cell repertoires from around 670 subjects and related those repertoires to cytomegalovirus serostatus. Besides the first cohort of 550 to 750 subjects, a separate validation cohort made up of roughly 120 different subjects was used. To predict cytomegalovirus infection status, the study brought together high-throughput TCR immunosequencing, statistical association of individual TCRs with disease status, and machine learning. A later analysis re-analyzed previously published TCR beta repertoires from several hundred donors and added high-resolution HLA genotyping to study TCR occurrence patterns. Rather than drawing on any new phenotypic data, the later analysis identified candidate immune exposures from TCR beta sequences and the way those sequences occurred across donors. In an earlier analysis of a few hundred of the donors, high-throughput TCR beta sequencing was used to judge whether each TCR beta V gene segment behaved as functional or pseudogenic. Donor age, sex, ethnicity and CMV serostatus were collected together with the repertoire data. A later genetic analysis used genome-wide SNP genotypes for about 65% of the roughly 670 donors, treating that subset as a discovery cohort. Every repertoire in the discovery cohort had been generated on one and the same sequencing platform. Class I and class II HLA loci were covered by the typing at four-digit resolution. The number of donors typed differed by locus, with about 629-630 for A, B, C, DRB1 and DQB1, around 500 for DQA1, some 570 for DPA1, and roughly 450 for DPB1. Roughly five DR-DQ haplotypes were treated as single units for association and clustering because of strong linkage in the cohort. Among about 400 genotyped donors of the cohort, an average of roughly 230,000 unique TCR beta nucleotide sequences was sequenced per donor, of which 15% to 20% were non-productive. What the authors observed across the whole study: While some public TCRs were present in many individuals, most TCR sequences turned up only very rarely across donors. When HLA alleles, especially DR and DQ, strongly co-occurred, attributing TCR associations to individual alleles was difficult. Because the 87-base-pair reads could not distinguish some IMGT-functional V segments, including TRBV6-2 and TRBV6-3, those segments were excluded. In a later analysis, 15,000 to 20,000 TCR beta sequences were associated with specific HLA alleles at a false discovery rate of 0.05. According to a later genetic analysis, donors in an Asian-associated ancestry cluster had fewer N-insertions in productive TCRs than the roughly 670-donor mean. Sequencing depth was assumed to be roughly uniform across donors in the presence/absence analyses, though that assumption may not hold. A later analysis reported that several top co-occurrence clusters appeared linked to parvovirus B19, influenza, CMV and Epstein-Barr virus. Correlated functional status among segregating V segments might reflect linkage disequilibrium, but an unknown experimental factor could not be ruled out. Three of the identified cytomegalovirus-associated TCR beta chains were confirmed in vitro to be specific for cytomegalovirus antigens. CMV serostatus was the only immune exposure information available for the cohort. A later analysis found that TCR association rates varied across HLA loci, with DRB1 alleles showing the most associated TCRs and HLA-C alleles the fewest. This cohort had only TCR beta chains sequenced, and the lack of alpha or paired-chain data limited which features could be detected. A cluster of highly shared sequence variants was judged likely to be a technical artifact of the sequencing pipeline. Because counts were too low, 15 or so rarely observed V segments, including chromosome 9 orphons, were excluded from the earlier analysis of 587 of the donors. Because HLA typing was unavailable for some donors at each locus, only the typed subset was used in association tests. The study listed 150 to 200 TCR beta chains as associated with cytomegalovirus. A further reported finding was that TCR beta sequences accurately predicted the HLA-A and HLA-B alleles for most subjects in the first cohort. In a later genetic analysis, a missense DCLRE1C variant was associated with V-gene and J-gene trimming of TCR beta chains, and the association was replicated in an independent cohort. The authors suggested that the approach could potentially be extended to other disease states and immunological phenotypes. In both the original and validation cohorts, the classifier was reported to diagnose cytomegalovirus status with high specificity and sensitivity. Compared with equally common non-associated chains, HLA-associated TCR beta chains in a later analysis were more clonally expanded and had lower generation probabilities. A later analysis found that most CMV-associated TCR beta chains appeared HLA-restricted, with HLA associations seemingly driven largely by CMV exposure. In an earlier analysis of some 540 of the donors, most TCR beta V segments appeared in productive rearrangements about 87% or about 30% of the time, broadly matching IMGT annotations.

From its cysteine to its phenylalanine, the CDR3 spans 14 amino acids. Only the CDR3 part of the read is kept: 42 bases, read in frame from the first base. According to the germline V gene, CDR1 reads SNHLY and CDR2 reads FYNNEI. Relative to germline, V is missing 10 bases and J is missing 5 bases, with 11 bases of the junction outside any gene match. Receptors were amplified or captured by the immunoSEQ multiplex PCR assay. The multiplex PCR relied on a mix of 60 forward primers for TCR Vbeta segments and 13 reverse primers for TCR Jbeta segments. Amplification of the CDR3 region of rearranged TCR beta genes was performed with a multiplex PCR assay on genomic DNA. The Illumina HiSeq System was used to sequence the amplified TCR beta libraries as 87-base-pair reads. The original methods were these. A later analysis tallied roughly 80 million unique TCR beta chains across the 666 repertoires, and some 10 million of those chains were shared by two or more donors. Raw reads were error-corrected and collapsed into unique sequences with a nearest-neighbor algorithm that merged closely related sequences to remove PCR and sequencing errors. Alignment of CDR3 sequences to IMGT reference sequences was used to assign V, D and J gene segments. For a sequence to be retained, a match of at least six nucleotides to both a V gene segment and a J gene segment was required. A rearrangement was called productive if the CDR3 had no stop codons and remained in frame with V and J, and every other rearrangement was called non-productive. Following IMGT convention, CDR3 was defined as the stretch from the second conserved V-encoded cysteine to the conserved J-encoded phenylalanine. The earlier analysis of a few hundred of the donors excluded sequences that lacked an unambiguous match to a single V gene segment. An earlier analysis of under 750 of the donors called V segments functional above 56.7% productive rearrangements and segregating when the between-donor standard deviation exceeded 5%. To diagnose cytomegalovirus status from the catalog of TCR beta chain sequences, a statistical classification framework was built. A later analysis assigned V and J genes by comparing TCR nucleotide sequences with IMGT/GENE-DB human TR gene sequences. A later analysis assigned CDR3 sequences and most-parsimonious VDJ recombination scenarios with the TCRdist pipeline. In a later analysis, each TCR beta chain was defined by its CDR3 amino acid sequence together with its V-gene family, and reads lacking a unique V-gene family were excluded. As a way to deal with suspected cross-contamination and a sequencing artifact, a later analysis dropped 450 to 600 nucleotide sequences that were highly shared and had low generation probability. For each public chain, a later analysis derived a clonal expansion index from normalized ranks of inferred template counts within each repertoire. In a later analysis, generation probabilities were computed with a VDJ recombination model fitted to out-of-frame rearrangements, and the resulting probabilities were checked against IGoR. In a later analysis, TCR-TCR, TCR-HLA and TCR-CMV co-occurrence was scored with hypergeometric tests, and a repertoire-size bias correction was applied to TCR pairs. A later analysis estimated false discovery rates by permuting HLA or CMV assignments 20 times. In a later analysis, co-occurring TCRs were grouped using DBSCAN, and TCRdist sequence similarity was added for clustering within HLA-allele-positive subsets. Co-occurrence clustering excluded repertoires with fewer than 30,000 or more than 120,000 public chains, plus five with anomalous nucleotide sharing. The source is immuneACCESS, and TCRdb retained only in-frame sequences with V and J called. Part of the clones is not carried over; for the studies checked, unresolved V genes explain less than half of this, and the remainder is unexplained. V and J calls and clone size are as listed in that table; D and trimming were resolved from the DNA. The sample data list fewer than 200,000 clones, and approximately 84% of these were observed just once. The ten largest clones represent around 2.1% of the sample.

The cohort comprised fewer than 750 healthy bone marrow donors. Cohort members were all nominally healthy when sampled, although unrecorded immune exposures were likely present. The donor tested CMV seropositive and was one of the 289 seropositive cohort members. Every donor gave a peripheral blood sample, and the peripheral blood mononuclear cells from that sample were used for TCR beta sequencing. Genomic DNA was extracted from the blood cell samples with the Qiagen DNeasy Blood Extraction Kit. The origin of this receptor is a man between 18 and 29 years old in good health and CMV-seropositive. Recombination connected TRBV2 to TRBJ1-2; TRBD1 fits 9 bases in the junction. Sequenced material: PBMCs. The DNA is TGTGCCACTGCCCAGACAGGGGGGGGATATGGCTACACCTTC. Its amino acids are CATAQTGGGYGYTF. The reference TRBV2 and TRBJ1-2 proteins fill in what lies around the CDR3, so the full variable domain reads EPEVTQTPSHQVTQMGQEVILRCVPISNHLYFYWYRQILGQKVEFLVSFYNNEISEKSEIFDDQFSVERPDGSNFTLKIRSTKLEDSAMYFCATAQTGGGYGYTFGSGTRLTVV.